The 6 T cell receptor beta chains presented below share a single source sample, sequenced in a study of blood T cell repertoires in COVID-19. The assay was immunoSEQ multiplex PCR, and TCRdb's table has in-frame clones only and misses some. The top ten hold under 2% of the sample, which has more than 200,000 clones, less than 90% seen once. The source material was peripheral blood. These TCRs come from a man aged 65 to 79 with acute or convalescent COVID-19.

The genes are TRBV19 and TRBJ1-1, with D maybe TRBD1 (6 bases). Germline loops: CDR1 LNHDA, CDR2 SQIVND (reference sequence). There are 14 residues in the CDR3. V lost 5 bases and J lost 4, with 14 bases in between. The CDR3 nucleotides read TGTGCCAGTAGTGGGCAGGGGTTGGTCACTGAAGCTTTCTTT. Protein product: CASSGQGLVTEAFF.

This chain connects TRBV5-1 to TRBJ2-1; 9 bases align to TRBD1. The CDR3 totals 15 residues. Germline V gene data show CDR1 as SGHRS and CDR2 as YFSETQ. The junction had 4 bases not matched to a gene; V was cut back by 2 bases and J by 4 bases. In nucleotides, the CDR3 is TGCGCCAGCAGCTTACAGGGGGCCCCTTACAATGAGCAGTTCTTC. It is translated as CASSLQGAPYNEQFF.

The sample holds one count of this clone. The rearrangement joins TRBV5-1 to TRBJ2-7, with 14 bases matching TRBD2. From germline, CDR1 is SGHRS and CDR2 YFSETQ. The J segment lost 6 bases and the V segment lost 4 bases, leaving 6 bases of the junction unmatched. The CDR3 is 15 residues long. As DNA, the CDR3 is TGCGCCAGCAGCCTCGGGACTAGCGGGAGTGGCGAGCAGTACTTC. It yields the protein CASSLGTSGSGEQYF.

This clone was seen only a few times. V is TRBV7-3 and J is TRBJ1-2; D is ambiguous. The CDR3 runs 14 residues. Trimming stripped 4 bases from V and 0 bases from J, with 9 bases between. The germline V gene encodes CDR1 SGHTA and CDR2 FQGTGA. The CDR3 DNA reads TGTGCCAGCAGCTCCCTCTCCTCTAACTATGGCTACACCTTC. It translates to CASSSLSSNYGYTF.

This chain uses TRBV2 with TRBJ2-1, with no clear D. V lost 4 bases, J lost 8 bases, and 12 bases lay in between. The CDR3 is 13 residues long. Per germline, CDR1 SNHLY and CDR2 FYNNEI. The CDR3: CASSAARRDEQFF. The CDR3 nucleotides are TGTGCCAGCAGTGCGGCTAGACGCGATGAGCAGTTCTTC.

In nucleotides, the CDR3 is TGTGCCATCAAGGGGTTGGGGGGGAAGGAGGAGCAGTTCTTC. Its translation is CAIKGLGGKEEQFF. The V gene is TRBV28, the J gene TRBJ2-1, with 7 bases aligning to TRBD2. CDR1 is MDHEN and CDR2 is SYDVKM in the germline V gene. With V trimmed by 10 bases and J by 10 bases, 16 bases remained unmatched. This CDR3 is built from 14 residues.